These 26 T cell receptor beta chains came from one sample sequenced in a study of OX40 agonist ivuxolimab in advanced cancers. The library was produced with the immunoSEQ multiplex PCR assay. TCRdb limited this immuneACCESS table to in-frame rearrangements with V and J called. A share of clones is missing; checked studies link under half to unresolved V genes, and the rest is unexplained. The sample table lists tens of thousands of clones, 85% of them with a count of one. Approximately 3.6% of the sample is held by the ten biggest clonotypes. This specimen was CD4+ or CD8+ T cells sorted from blood, taken in a trial of the OX40 agonist ivuxolimab. These receptors originate from an adult with an advanced solid tumor such as melanoma, head and neck, liver or kidney cancer.

By share, this clone counts as large. This chain joins TRBV7-2 and TRBJ1-5, with D perhaps TRBD1 (6 bases). Germline-derived CDR1 and CDR2 are SGHTA and FQGNSA. Trimming cost V 0 bases and J 3 bases, with 18 bases left between them. CDR3 length: 18 amino acids. In nucleotides, the CDR3 is TGTGCCAGCAGCTTAGCAGGGGCGACTGGGGGGGCCAATCAGCCCCAGCATTTT. It translates to CASSLAGATGGANQPQHF.

This chain connects TRBV7-2 to TRBJ2-2; D uncertain. This CDR3 is 14 amino acids long. Germline V lookup: CDR1 SGHTA, CDR2 FQGNSA. Deletions cut 3 bases from V and 6 bases from J, with 11 bases between. CDR3 nucleotide sequence: TGTGCCAGCAGCTTGTGGGGTACCCCCGGGGAGCTGTTTTTT. Translated, it gives CASSLWGTPGELFF.

This chain joins TRBV5-4 and TRBJ1-1, with D possibly matching TRBD1 (5 bases). CDR3 length: 16 amino acids. Trimming took 4 bases from V and 0 from J, leaving 16 bases between them. Germline V gene sequence: CDR1 SGHNT, CDR2 YYREEE (reference sequence). The CDR3 DNA is TGTGCCAGCAGCGCTTCGAGGGGCAACATGAACACTGAAGCTTTCTTT. Its protein product is CASSASRGNMNTEAFF. Variable domain in full (rest from reference TRBV5-4 and TRBJ1-1): ETGVTQSPTHLIKTRGQQVTLRCSSQSGHNTVSWYQQALGQGPQFIFQYYREEENGRGNFPPRFSGLQFPNYSSELNVNALELDDSALYLCASSASRGNMNTEAFFGQGTRLTVV.

The V and J genes are TRBV7-8 and TRBJ2-1; the match to TRBD1 covers 8 bases. The CDR3 has 15 amino acids. Per the germline V gene, CDR1 is SGHVS and CDR2 is FQNEAQ. V lost 3 bases, J lost 6 bases, and 7 bases stayed unmatched. Written as DNA, the CDR3 is TGTGCCAGCAGCTTCCGGACAGGGCTAAGCAATGAGCAGTTCTTC. Translating gives CASSFRTGLSNEQFF. Full variable domain (rest looked up from reference TRBV7-8 and TRBJ2-1): GAGVSQSPRYKVAKRGQDVALRCDPISGHVSLFWYQQALGQGPEFLTYFQNEAQLDKSGLPSDRFFAERPEGSVSTLKIQRTQQEDSAVYLCASSFRTGLSNEQFFGPGTRLTVL.

This clone was detected only a few times. The gene calls are TRBV14 and TRBJ1-1, with D unclear. The CDR3 sequence is 12 residues long. Trimming stripped 3 bases from V and 5 bases from J, with 7 bases between. Germline V gene lookup returns CDR1 SGHDN and CDR2 FVKESK. CDR3: CASSHAGTEAFF. The CDR3 DNA sequence: TGTGCCAGCAGCCACGCGGGAACTGAAGCTTTCTTT.

This clone was counted only a few times. This chain links TRBV2 with TRBJ1-2; D may be TRBD1 (5 bases). Germline CDR1 SNHLY, CDR2 FYNNEI. The CDR3 sequence is 13 residues long. The ends were cut back, 5 bases at V and 2 bases at J, with 9 bases in the middle. CDR3 residues: CASSPQGNYGYTF. The DNA for the CDR3 is TGTGCCAGCAGTCCTCAGGGCAACTATGGCTACACCTTC.

This chain joins TRBV7-3 and TRBJ1-6; no reliable D call. The CDR3 loop spans 13 amino acids. Trimming pared 6 bases from V and 7 bases from J, leaving 10 bases between. CDR1 SGHTA and CDR2 FQGTGA come from the germline V gene. CDR3 region: CASRGPGNSPLHF. CDR3 sequence (DNA): TGTGCCAGCAGGGGTCCGGGGAATTCACCCCTCCACTTT.

The chain couples TRBV9 to TRBJ2-7; D possibly corresponds to TRBD2 (5 bases). This CDR3 contains 13 residues. CDR1 is SGDLS and CDR2 is YYNGEE in the germline V gene. V was pared by 3 bases and J by 6 bases, with 13 bases between. CDR3 sequence reads: CASSEGAPLEQYF. CDR3 nucleotide sequence: TGTGCCAGCAGCGAGGGAGCCCCCCTCGAGCAGTACTTC.

This chain links TRBV2 with TRBJ1-3; D gene ambiguous. V gave up 4 bases and J gave up 4 bases, with 8 bases separating them. CDR1 is SNHLY and CDR2 is FYNNEI in the germline V gene. The length of the CDR3 is 13 residues. The CDR3 DNA reads as TGTGCCAGCAGTGTCTCGGTCGGAAACACCATATATTTT. Its translation: CASSVSVGNTIYF.

V usage is TRBV6-1 and J usage is TRBJ1-4; 8 positions match TRBD1. Germline assignment: CDR1 MNHNS and CDR2 SASEGT. J was trimmed by 7 bases and V by 8 bases; bases with no gene match: 6. There are 13 residues in the CDR3. CDR3 sequence: CASEGTGGEKLFF. CDR3 nucleotides: TGTGCCAGCGAAGGGACAGGTGGTGAAAAACTGTTTTTT.

This rearrangement joins TRBV19 to TRBJ1-2; TRBD1 matches 9 bases. CDR1 is LNHDA and CDR2 is SQIVND in the germline V gene (reference sequence). J lost 1 base, V lost 6 bases, and 6 bases had no gene match. The CDR3 consists of 15 residues. CDR3 in DNA: TGTGCCAGTAGGAGCACAGGGGGCTTTAACTATGGCTACACCTTC. Its translation is CASRSTGGFNYGYTF.

In this sample, this clone turned up once. V is TRBV19 and J is TRBJ2-1; D uncertain. Germline-derived CDR1 and CDR2 are LNHDA and SQIVND (reference sequence). The CDR3 is 15 residues long. Trimming took off 0 bases at V and 4 bases at J, with 10 bases between the two ends. CDR3 sequence: CASSIEPWVYNEQFF. The CDR3 bases are TGTGCCAGTAGTATAGAGCCCTGGGTTTACAATGAGCAGTTCTTC. Full variable domain (outside the CDR3, taken from reference TRBV19 and TRBJ2-1): DGGITQSPKYLFRKEGQNVTLSCEQNLNHDAMYWYRQDPGQGLRLIYYSQIVNDFQKGDIAEGYSVSREKKESFPLTVTSAQKNPTAFYLCASSIEPWVYNEQFFGPGTRLTVL.

The chain recombines TRBV28 with TRBJ2-7; 7 nucleotides agree with TRBD2. CDR3 length: 13 amino acids. The germline V gene has CDR1 MDHEN and CDR2 SYDVKM. V lost 10 bases to trimming and J lost 1 base; unmatched junction nucleotides: 7. The CDR3 nucleotides read TGTGCCACCGGGGGGACGGTTTCCTACGAGCAGTACTTC. Translating gives CATGGTVSYEQYF.

This clone is a singleton in its sample. The CDR3 DNA reads as TGTGCCAGCAGTCGACAGGGGGCAAACAATGAGCAGTTCTTC. Residues: CASSRQGANNEQFF. The chain uses TRBV2 and TRBJ2-1; 10 bases are a match to TRBD1. V shed 5 bases, J shed 5 bases, and the junction held 3 bases outside the gene matches. Germline V gene data show CDR1 as SNHLY and CDR2 as FYNNEI. This CDR3 is 14 amino acids long.

This chain links TRBV29-1 with TRBJ1-2, with a possible D match to TRBD1 (6 bases). V was pared by 4 bases and J by 4 bases, with 13 bases between. The germline V gene encodes CDR1 SQVTM and CDR2 ANQGSEA. This CDR3 contains 13 residues. The CDR3 nucleotides are TGCAGCGTTGGGAAACTAGGGGGCTATGGCTACACCTTC. Amino acids: CSVGKLGGYGYTF.

The V call is TRBV7-9, the J call TRBJ2-5, with TRBD2 identical over 14 bases. V shed 1 base, J shed 4 bases, and the junction held 8 bases outside the gene matches. Per germline, CDR1 SEHNR and CDR2 FQNEAQ (reference sequence). This CDR3 comprises 18 residues. The CDR3 nucleotides are TGTGCCAGCAGCTTAGGACTAGCGGGAGGGCCATTGCGAGAGACCCAGTACTTC. This gives the protein CASSLGLAGGPLRETQYF. The full variable domain, its missing parts supplied by reference TRBV7-9 and TRBJ2-5, is DTGVSQNPRHKITKRGQNVTFRCDPISEHNRLYWYRQTLGQGPEFLTYFQNEAQLEKSRLLSDRFSAERPKGSFSTLEIQRTEQGDSAMYLCASSLGLAGGPLRETQYFGPGTRLLVL.

The gene calls are TRBV29-1 and TRBJ1-2; 9 bases match TRBD1. The germline V gene encodes CDR1 SQVTM and CDR2 ANQGSEA. Germline trimming cut 8 bases from V and 7 bases from J; bases unmatched to any gene: 8. The CDR3 is 12 amino acids. This CDR3 is CSFTGTGFGYTF. In DNA form, the CDR3 reads TGCAGCTTTACCGGGACAGGGTTTGGCTACACCTTC.

This sequence joins TRBV7-8 and TRBJ2-7; 9 bases align to TRBD2. This CDR3 region has 15 residues. Germline V gene data show CDR1 as SGHVS and CDR2 as FQNEAQ. With V trimmed by 2 bases and J by 4 bases, 6 bases remained unmatched. CDR3 loop: CASSLTAGGPYEQYF. CDR3 in DNA: TGTGCCAGCAGCTTAACAGCGGGGGGCCCATACGAGCAGTACTTC.

As regards this clone: Other DNA sequences of this sample code for an identical CDR3. The rearrangement joins TRBV2 to TRBJ1-5; D is perhaps TRBD1 (6 bases). The CDR3 consists of 15 residues. Trimming removed 5 bases from V and 0 bases from J, with 11 bases in between. Germline values: CDR1 SNHLY, CDR2 FYNNEI. DNA for the CDR3: TGTGCCAGCAGTCCGGACAGTTATAGCAATCAGCCCCAGCATTTT. This sequence encodes CASSPDSYSNQPQHF.

This clone counts as medium-sized. This chain connects TRBV14 to TRBJ1-2, with D possibly being TRBD1 (6 bases). Germline V gives CDR1 SGHDN, CDR2 FVKESK. Deletions cut 4 bases from V and 5 bases from J, with 17 bases between. The CDR3 spans 15 residues. DNA for the CDR3: TGTGCCAGCAGCCCCACAGGGCCACGCCTGTATGGCTACACCTTC. Translated, it gives CASSPTGPRLYGYTF.

The chain combines TRBV6-6 with TRBJ2-3, with 10 positions matching TRBD1. Germline V gene lookup returns CDR1 MNHNY and CDR2 SVGAGI (reference sequence). The CDR3 is 12 residues long. V lost 8 bases and J lost 4; bases outside the gene matches: 0. The CDR3 DNA reads as TGTGCCAGCGGACAGGGGGCAGATACGCAGTATTTT. Translation gives CASGQGADTQYF.

The chain is built from TRBV6-5 and TRBJ2-1; D uncertain. V lost 0 bases and J lost 6, with 9 bases in between. CDR1 and CDR2 from the germline V gene are MNHEY and SVGAGI. This CDR3 contains 14 residues. In DNA form, the CDR3 reads TGTGCCAGCAGTTACTCGGGCAGGCTCAATGAGCAGTTCTTC. Amino acids: CASSYSGRLNEQFF.

The chain links TRBV7-3 to TRBJ2-2, with D tentatively TRBD1 or TRBD2 (5 bases each). Germline V gene data show CDR1 as SGHTA and CDR2 as FQGTGA. The length of the CDR3 is 16 residues. V was trimmed by 5 bases and J by 4 bases, leaving 17 bases between them. DNA for the CDR3: TGTGCCAGCAGCCCTGTTGGGGGATCAGCCACCGGGGAGCTGTTTTTT. Amino acids: CASSPVGGSATGELFF.

The chain employs TRBV30 and TRBJ2-7, with 8 bases identical to TRBD2. CDR1 and CDR2 from the germline V gene are GTSNPN and SVGIG (reference sequence). The CDR3 totals 13 residues. V shed 2 bases, J shed 2 bases, and the junction held 2 bases outside the gene matches. The CDR3 is CAWSLAGTYEQYF. The CDR3 nucleotides read TGTGCCTGGAGTCTAGCGGGCACCTACGAGCAGTACTTC.

The V and J genes are TRBV5-6 and TRBJ1-4; the D is unclear. Per germline, CDR1 SGHDT and CDR2 YYEEEE. V gave up 4 bases and J gave up 5 bases, with 15 bases separating them. CDR3 length: 15 amino acids. The CDR3 sequence is CASSPAGTVNEKLFF. The CDR3, as DNA: TGTGCCAGCAGCCCAGCGGGCACGGTCAATGAAAAACTGTTTTTT. Filled out from reference TRBV5-6 and TRBJ1-4, the complete variable domain reads DAGVTQSPTHLIKTRGQQVTLRCSPKSGHDTVSWYQQALGQGPQFIFQYYEEEERQRGNFPDRFSGHQFPNYSSELNVNALLLGDSALYLCASSPAGTVNEKLFFGSGTQLSVL.

The CDR3 region is CATRLGRGSGYYEQYF. The CDR3 DNA sequence: TGCGCCACCAGACTGGGCCGGGGCAGTGGCTACTACGAGCAGTACTTC. This chain connects TRBV4-1 to TRBJ2-7; either TRBD1 or TRBD2 may supply D (5 bases each). The CDR3 spans 16 residues. The germline V and J ends were trimmed by 10 bases and 3 bases, with 25 bases remaining between them. Germline lookup yields CDR1 MGHRA and CDR2 YSYEKL.